The 30 T cell receptor beta chains listed next were all sequenced from one sample in a study of cytomegalovirus exposure and HLA in healthy donors. 60 Vbeta and 13 Jbeta primers were used in PCR. The assay was immunoSEQ multiplex PCR, and TCRdb's table has in-frame clones only and misses some. The sample records 200,000 or so clones, approximately 85% being singletons. Sequenced material: PBMCs. These TCRs come from a woman in her forties or fifties in good health and CMV-seropositive.

This clone has only one observation. The rearrangement joins TRBV7-9 to TRBJ2-3, with TRBD1 identical over 7 bases. J lost 6 bases, V lost 5 bases, and 8 bases had no gene match. The CDR3 spans 14 residues. The germline V gene has CDR1 SEHNR and CDR2 FQNEAQ (reference sequence). This CDR3 is CASSPTGSGDTQYF. In nucleotides, the CDR3 is TGTGCCAGCAGCCCGACAGGGTCGGGGGATACGCAGTATTTT. The entire variable domain, with the rest obtained from reference TRBV7-9 and TRBJ2-3, is as follows: DTGVSQNPRHKITKRGQNVTFRCDPISEHNRLYWYRQTLGQGPEFLTYFQNEAQLEKSRLLSDRFSAERPKGSFSTLEIQRTEQGDSAMYLCASSPTGSGDTQYFGPGTRLTVL.

The chain employs TRBV5-1 and TRBJ2-5; the D gene is possibly TRBD2 (6 bases). The CDR3 is 15 residues long. Germline CDR1 and CDR2: SGHRS and YFSETQ. V was shortened by 0 bases and J by 0 bases, with 9 bases between the two germline ends. DNA for the CDR3: TGCGCCAGCAGCTTGGGCGGGACGTACCAAGAGACCCAGTACTTC. This gives the protein CASSLGGTYQETQYF.

The chain recombines TRBV19 with TRBJ2-1; 7 bases fit TRBD1. CDR1 LNHDA and CDR2 SQIVND come from the germline V gene (reference sequence). This CDR3 comprises 15 residues. Trimming took 3 bases from V and 11 from J; bases not matched to a gene: 13. The CDR3 bases are TGTGCCAGTAGTATCTCTACAGGGGTTCTAGGAAAGCAGTTCTTC. Amino acid sequence: CASSISTGVLGKQFF.

The chain is built from TRBV28 and TRBJ2-7; D is undetermined. The CDR3 is 13 amino acids. V gave up 5 bases and J gave up 2 bases, with 10 bases separating them. The germline CDR1 and CDR2 sequences are MDHEN and SYDVKM. The CDR3 DNA sequence: TGTGCCAGCAGTCCTCCCACTACCTACGAGCAGTACTTC. Protein product: CASSPPTTYEQYF.

The chain employs TRBV7-2 and TRBJ2-2, with TRBD2 matching over 10 bases. Losses at the gene ends were 3 bases for V and 6 bases for J; bases not matched to a gene: 4. Germline loops: CDR1 SGHTA, CDR2 FQGNSA. This CDR3 has 15 residues. This CDR3 reads CASSLASGSPGELFF. As DNA, the CDR3 is TGTGCCAGCAGCTTGGCTAGCGGGAGCCCCGGGGAGCTGTTTTTT.

The chain joins TRBV28 to TRBJ1-6, with 7 bases fitting TRBD1. J was trimmed by 7 bases and V by 8 bases; bases with no gene match: 11. The CDR3 runs 15 residues. Germline V gene sequence: CDR1 MDHEN, CDR2 SYDVKM. The DNA for the CDR3 is TGTGCCAGCGAAGAGGGGGACAGAGTAAATTCACCCCTCCACTTT. Translating gives CASEEGDRVNSPLHF.

The chain combines TRBV2 with TRBJ1-1, with TRBD1 matching over 11 bases. This CDR3 spans 14 amino acids. Germline loops: CDR1 SNHLY, CDR2 FYNNEI. V was clipped by 7 bases and J by 5 bases; unmatched bases: 6. CDR3 bases: TGTGCCAGCACCGGACAGGGGGCTTGGACTGAAGCTTTCTTT. It is translated as CASTGQGAWTEAFF.

The chain carries TRBV28 and TRBJ1-2, with 9 bases aligning to TRBD1. Germline CDR1 reads MDHEN; CDR2 reads SYDVKM. Losses at the gene ends were 5 bases for V and 7 bases for J; bases not matched to a gene: 8. This CDR3 is 14 amino acids long. The CDR3 loop is CASSGQGIWGGYTF. CDR3 bases: TGTGCCAGCAGTGGACAGGGGATTTGGGGTGGCTACACCTTC.

The chain links TRBV10-3 to TRBJ2-1; a weak D match, TRBD2 (7 bases). The CDR3 is 13 residues long. Germline CDR1 ENHRY, CDR2 SYGVKD. V was trimmed by 11 bases and J by 10 bases, leaving 21 bases between them. The CDR3 coding sequence is TGTGCCTCCCGCGGGGGTAGCGGACAGGAGCAGTTCTTC. It yields the protein CASRGGSGQEQFF.

The gene calls are TRBV5-4 and TRBJ2-5; TRBD2 matches at 10 bases. The CDR3 has 15 residues. Germline V CDR1 and CDR2: SGHNT, YYREEE (reference sequence). Trimming cost V 1 base and J 3 bases; bases outside gene matches: 3. The CDR3 DNA reads as TGTGCCAGCAGCTTGAATGGACTAGCGGAAGAGACCCAGTACTTC. Encoded protein: CASSLNGLAEETQYF.

As to this clone: The same CDR3 is also encoded by other DNA sequences in this sample. The chain combines TRBV30 with TRBJ2-7; a weak D match, TRBD2 (6 bases). Germline-derived CDR1 and CDR2 are GTSNPN and SVGIG (reference sequence). V was trimmed by 5 bases and J by 3 bases, leaving 11 bases between them. The CDR3 extends over 12 amino acids. This chain's CDR3 is CAWGGDFYEQYF. DNA for the CDR3: TGTGCCTGGGGAGGGGACTTCTACGAGCAGTACTTC.

This clone was picked up a small number of times. The gene calls are TRBV4-3 and TRBJ2-1; perhaps TRBD2 as D (7 bases). The CDR3 is made up of 15 amino acids. Per germline, CDR1 LGHNA and CDR2 YSLEER. Trimming took 4 bases from V and 5 from J, leaving 15 bases between them. The CDR3 DNA reads as TGCGCCAGCAGCCCCGGGGGGCGTCTGGACAATGAGCAGTTCTTC. It translates to CASSPGGRLDNEQFF.

The chain couples TRBV2 to TRBJ1-3; D is perhaps TRBD1 (5 bases). V shed 4 bases and J shed 0 bases, with 10 bases lying between them. This CDR3 has 15 amino acids. The germline V gene encodes CDR1 SNHLY and CDR2 FYNNEI. CDR3 loop: CASSARGSSGNTIYF. DNA of the CDR3: TGTGCCAGCAGTGCTAGGGGATCCTCTGGAAACACCATATATTTT.

The gene calls are TRBV6-4 and TRBJ1-1; weak D call: TRBD1 (5 bases). The germline V gene encodes CDR1 MRHNA and CDR2 SNTAGT. The CDR3 has 12 residues. Trimming removed 11 bases at V and 2 bases at J, with 12 bases between. In DNA form, the CDR3 reads TGTGCCTGCGGGGGAACAAACACTGAAGCTTTCTTT. This codes for CACGGTNTEAFF.

CDR3 protein: CASKGGNYEQYF. The CDR3 coding sequence is TGTGCCAGCAAAGGGGGCAATTACGAGCAGTACTTC. The chain links TRBV28 to TRBJ2-7; 7 bases line up with TRBD1. Germline CDR1 MDHEN, CDR2 SYDVKM. This CDR3 spans 12 amino acids. Trimming at V came to 7 bases and at J to 4 bases, leaving 4 bases not matched to a gene.

V is TRBV5-5 and J is TRBJ1-2; D is perhaps TRBD1 (6 bases). The germline V gene encodes CDR1 SGHKS and CDR2 YYEKEE (reference sequence). The CDR3 length is 14 residues. V lost 0 bases to trimming and J lost 7 bases, with 13 bases between them. The CDR3 is CASSLEQGGSGYTF. CDR3 DNA sequence: TGTGCCAGCAGCTTGGAACAGGGAGGGTCTGGCTACACCTTC.

The chain links TRBV19 to TRBJ2-2; D not certain. The length of the CDR3 is 14 residues. V was shortened by 1 base and J by 9 bases, with 12 bases between the two germline ends. Germline CDR1 reads LNHDA; CDR2 reads SQIVND (reference sequence). The CDR3 here is CASSIAPLARELFF. The CDR3 coding sequence is TGTGCCAGTAGTATAGCTCCCTTGGCCCGGGAGCTGTTTTTT.

The rearrangement joins TRBV6-4 to TRBJ2-7, with D hard to call. The CDR3 consists of 12 residues. The V end was cut by 6 bases, the J end by 2 bases, with 8 bases between. Germline V lookup: CDR1 MRHNA, CDR2 SNTAGT. CDR3 in DNA: TGTGCCAGCAGGAACATTCCCTACGAGCAGTACTTC. This translates into CASRNIPYEQYF.

This clone was counted between two and nine times. The chain combines TRBV4-1 with TRBJ2-7, with 8 nucleotides matching TRBD2. There are 14 residues in the CDR3. Germline CDR1 is MGHRA and CDR2 is YSYEKL. Trimming cost V 4 bases and J 4 bases; bases outside gene matches: 6. CDR3: CASSPGLGEYEQYF. CDR3 DNA sequence: TGCGCCAGCAGCCCGGGACTAGGGGAGTACGAGCAGTACTTC.

The V gene is TRBV9, the J gene TRBJ2-2; D perhaps matches TRBD2 (6 bases). Trimming took 4 bases from V and 8 from J, leaving 15 bases between them. This CDR3 comprises 14 residues. Germline V CDR1 and CDR2: SGDLS, YYNGEE. This CDR3 is CASSTGLLEGELFF. The CDR3 region has the DNA TGTGCCAGCAGCACGGGACTCCTTGAGGGGGAGCTGTTTTTT. The full variable domain, its missing parts supplied by reference TRBV9 and TRBJ2-2, is DSGVTQTPKHLITATGQRVTLRCSPRSGDLSVYWYQQSLDQGLQFLIQYYNGEERAKGNILERFSAQQFPDLHSELNLSSLELGDSALYFCASSTGLLEGELFFGEGSRLTVL.

J is TRBJ1-1 and V is TRBV23-1, with TRBD1 as a possible D gene (5 bases). TRBV23-1 qualifies as an ORF whose function is uncertain. The CDR3 runs 14 residues. Trimming removed 0 bases at V and 8 bases at J, with 13 bases between. This CDR3 reads CASSQSKTQGEAFF. The CDR3 region has the DNA TGCGCCAGCAGTCAATCGAAAACCCAGGGCGAAGCTTTCTTT.

The chain joins TRBV4-3 to TRBJ2-7, with 7 bases that match TRBD1. This CDR3 has 16 residues. The V gene end was trimmed by 1 base and the J gene end by 3 bases; junction bases not matched to a gene: 9. CDR1 is LGHNA, CDR2 YSLEER, per germline. CDR3 sequence: CASSQGTGQFHYEQYF. CDR3 in DNA: TGCGCCAGCAGCCAAGGGACGGGACAGTTTCACTACGAGCAGTACTTC.

V is TRBV6-6 and J is TRBJ2-2; 7 bases fit TRBD1. Germline CDR1 and CDR2: MNHNY and SVGAGI (reference sequence). V was pared by 4 bases and J by 4 bases, with 3 bases of the junction left unmatched. This CDR3 spans 14 amino acids. The CDR3 DNA reads as TGTGCCAGCAGTTCCGGGACAGTCACCGGGGAGCTGTTTTTT. Translated: CASSSGTVTGELFF.

The chain combines TRBV2 with TRBJ1-4, with 9 nucleotides matching TRBD1. The germline CDR1 and CDR2 sequences are SNHLY and FYNNEI. The CDR3 has 14 residues. Trimming cost V 3 bases and J 6 bases; bases outside gene matches: 2. CDR3 amino acids: CASSDRTGDEKLFF. In DNA form, the CDR3 reads TGTGCCAGCAGTGACCGGACAGGGGATGAAAAACTGTTTTTT. Together with reference TRBV2 and TRBJ1-4, the CDR3 gives the full variable domain: EPEVTQTPSHQVTQMGQEVILRCVPISNHLYFYWYRQILGQKVEFLVSFYNNEISEKSEIFDDQFSVERPDGSNFTLKIRSTKLEDSAMYFCASSDRTGDEKLFFGSGTQLSVL.

The chain has TRBV29-1 and TRBJ1-1; D is ambiguous. V was cut by 1 base and J by 2 bases, with 11 bases left in between. The germline V gene encodes CDR1 SQVTM and CDR2 ANQGSEA. The CDR3 is made up of 14 amino acids. In nucleotides, the CDR3 is TGCAGCGTTGAAGCCAGACTGAGCAACACTGAAGCTTTCTTT. Translation: CSVEARLSNTEAFF.

This rearrangement joins TRBV5-1 to TRBJ1-1; 7 nucleotides line up with TRBD1. The V and J ends lost 3 bases and 5 bases, in that order; junction bases with no gene match: 7. The CDR3 contains 14 residues. CDR1 and CDR2 (germline): SGHRS, YFSETQ. CDR3 nucleotide sequence: TGCGCCAGCAGCTCCGGGACAGAGGGGACTGAAGCTTTCTTT. Protein sequence: CASSSGTEGTEAFF.

This chain links TRBV28 with TRBJ1-3; TRBD1 aligns across 9 bases. Germline-derived CDR1 and CDR2 are MDHEN and SYDVKM. V lost 2 bases and J lost 7; bases outside the gene matches: 3. The CDR3 covers 14 residues. The CDR3 spells CASSLSDRGNTIYF. For the CDR3, the DNA is TGTGCCAGCAGTTTAAGCGACAGGGGGAACACCATATATTTT.

Only one count was recorded for this clone. The V and J genes are TRBV7-2 and TRBJ2-7; TRBD1 agrees at 8 bases. V shed 1 base and J 3 bases; nucleotides not matched to a gene: 8. Germline V gives CDR1 SGHTA, CDR2 FQGNSA. The CDR3 spans 16 residues. CDR3 nucleotide sequence: TGTGCCAGCAGCTTAGTAGGGGACAGGTGGGGCTACGAGCAGTACTTC. It specifies CASSLVGDRWGYEQYF.

The chain has TRBV6-1 and TRBJ2-7; 8 bases agree with TRBD1. This CDR3 comprises 14 residues. CDR1 and CDR2 from the germline V gene are MNHNS and SASEGT. V lost 6 bases to trimming and J lost 2 bases; unmatched junction nucleotides: 6. CDR3 sequence (DNA): TGTGCCAGCAGGGGACAGGTCGCCCCCTACGAGCAGTACTTC. This gives the protein CASRGQVAPYEQYF.

V and J are TRBV27 and TRBJ2-7; the D gene is possibly TRBD1 (7 bases). The V and J ends lost 8 bases and 4 bases respectively, with 18 bases between them. CDR1 is MNHEY and CDR2 is SMNVEV in the germline V gene (reference sequence). The CDR3 runs to 14 residues. The CDR3 loop is CASLRGDREYEQYF. CDR3 sequence (DNA): TGTGCCAGCCTGAGGGGGGACAGAGAGTACGAGCAGTACTTC.